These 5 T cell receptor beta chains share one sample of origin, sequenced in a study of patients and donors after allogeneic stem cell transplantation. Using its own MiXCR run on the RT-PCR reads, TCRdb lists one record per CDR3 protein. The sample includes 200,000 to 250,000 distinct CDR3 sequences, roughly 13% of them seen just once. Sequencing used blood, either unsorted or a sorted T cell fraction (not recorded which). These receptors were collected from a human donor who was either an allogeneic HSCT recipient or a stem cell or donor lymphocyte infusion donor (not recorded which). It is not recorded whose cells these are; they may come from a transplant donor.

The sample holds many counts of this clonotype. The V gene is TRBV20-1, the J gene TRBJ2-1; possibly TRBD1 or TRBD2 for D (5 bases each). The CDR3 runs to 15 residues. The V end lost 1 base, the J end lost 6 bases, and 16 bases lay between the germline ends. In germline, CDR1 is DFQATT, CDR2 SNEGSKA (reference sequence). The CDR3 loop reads CSARGGTETFNEQFF. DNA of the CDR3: TGCAGTGCTAGAGGAGGGACGGAGACTTTCAATGAGCAGTTCTTC.

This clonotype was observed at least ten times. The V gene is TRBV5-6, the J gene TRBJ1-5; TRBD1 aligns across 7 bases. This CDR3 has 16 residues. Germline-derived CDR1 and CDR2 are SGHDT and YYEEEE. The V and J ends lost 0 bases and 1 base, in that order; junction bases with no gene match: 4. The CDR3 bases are TGTGCCAGCAGCTTGGGCGGGACAGCAAGCAATCAGCCCCAGCATTTT. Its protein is CASSLGGTASNQPQHF. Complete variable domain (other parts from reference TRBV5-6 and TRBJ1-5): DAGVTQSPTHLIKTRGQQVTLRCSPKSGHDTVSWYQQALGQGPQFIFQYYEEEERQRGNFPDRFSGHQFPNYSSELNVNALLLGDSALYLCASSLGGTASNQPQHFGDGTRLSIL.

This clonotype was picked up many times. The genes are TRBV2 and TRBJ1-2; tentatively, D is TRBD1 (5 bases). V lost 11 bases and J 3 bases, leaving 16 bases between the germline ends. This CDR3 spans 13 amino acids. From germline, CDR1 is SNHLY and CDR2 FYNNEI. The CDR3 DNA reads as TGTGCCTCCCGGGTGACGGGGGACTATGGCTACACCTTC. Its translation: CASRVTGDYGYTF. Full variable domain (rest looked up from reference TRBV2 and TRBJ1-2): EPEVTQTPSHQVTQMGQEVILRCVPISNHLYFYWYRQILGQKVEFLVSFYNNEISEKSEIFDDQFSVERPDGSNFTLKIRSTKLEDSAMYFCASRVTGDYGYTFGSGTRLTVV.

The CDR3 spells CASIGLGVNTGELFF. CDR3 nucleotide sequence: TGTGCCAGCATCGGTTTGGGGGTGAACACCGGGGAGCTGTTTTTT. The chain joins TRBV2 to TRBJ2-2, with D perhaps TRBD1 or TRBD2 (5 bases each). The germline V and J ends were trimmed by 7 bases and 1 base, with 13 bases remaining between them. Germline values: CDR1 SNHLY, CDR2 FYNNEI. CDR3 size: 15 residues.

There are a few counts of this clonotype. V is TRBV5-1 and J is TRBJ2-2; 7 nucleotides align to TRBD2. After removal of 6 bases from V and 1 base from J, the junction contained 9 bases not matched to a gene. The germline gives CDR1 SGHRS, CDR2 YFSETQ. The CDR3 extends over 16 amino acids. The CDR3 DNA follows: TGCGCCAGCAAAGAGGCGGCGGGAGTGAACACCGGGGAGCTGTTTTTT. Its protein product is CASKEAAGVNTGELFF.